This T cell receptor (beta chain) appears in the sequencing data of a study of OX40 agonist ivuxolimab in advanced cancers. Across the study: Having had anti-PD-1, anti-PD-L1 or anti-CTLA-4 therapy before was allowed, and over 35% had some. Three individuals attained partial responses, comprising one hepatocellular carcinoma case and two cutaneous melanoma cases.

The CDR3 is made up of 12 amino acids. Germline V gives CDR1 SGHNT, CDR2 YENEEA. The V end was cut by 6 bases, the J end by 4 bases, with 10 bases between. Study-wide points: The mean number of expanded clones was higher in CD8+ T cells than in CD4+. Doses of 0.1 to 3.0 mg/kg were accompanied by clonal expansion of CD4+ and CD8+ blood T cells by week 6.

Worth noting for this clone: As yet, its antigen is unknown.

Sequenced by immunoSEQ multiplex PCR; TCRdb stores in-frame clones only, minus some. Among more than 20,000 clones listed, roughly nine tenths were seen once. Sequencing was performed on CD4+ or CD8+ T cells sorted from blood, taken in a trial of the OX40 agonist ivuxolimab. The source of this sequence is an adult with an advanced solid tumor such as melanoma, head and neck, liver or kidney cancer. The chain has TRBV11-3 and TRBJ2-7; no clear D gene. Here the CDR3 reads CASRNETYEQYF. The CDR3 nucleotides are TGTGCCAGCAGGAACGAGACATACGAGCAGTACTTC.